Ten or more counts support the clone carrying this T cell receptor beta chain. Its antigen is still unknown. This sample was included in a study of T cell repertoires in cytomegalovirus infection. The overall study: It was the public TCR beta signatures that indicated both CMV infection and matching HLA type. The study, taken as a whole, reports: The response measured ex vivo was dominated by TCR beta clonotypes (HLA-C-restricted and CMV-specific).

Via MiXCR, TCRdb re-called the reads, giving one row per CDR3 protein. The sample holds around 440,000 distinct CDR3 sequences; approximately 10% are singletons and the top ten take around 9.6%. This sequence was found in a human donor in good health (CMV status not recorded). Some clones in this sample may be carry-over from other donors' samples. Input material: PBMCs.

This CDR3 reads CSAKTGGRHQYF. CDR3 DNA sequence: TGCAGTGCTAAGACTGGCGGGAGACACCAGTACTTC. This rearrangement joins TRBV20-1 to TRBJ2-7; TRBD2 aligns across 7 bases. Trimming at V came to 4 bases and at J to 10 bases, leaving 10 bases not matched to a gene. The CDR3 length is 12 residues. Looked up from germline, CDR1 is DFQATT and CDR2 is SNEGSKA (reference sequence).